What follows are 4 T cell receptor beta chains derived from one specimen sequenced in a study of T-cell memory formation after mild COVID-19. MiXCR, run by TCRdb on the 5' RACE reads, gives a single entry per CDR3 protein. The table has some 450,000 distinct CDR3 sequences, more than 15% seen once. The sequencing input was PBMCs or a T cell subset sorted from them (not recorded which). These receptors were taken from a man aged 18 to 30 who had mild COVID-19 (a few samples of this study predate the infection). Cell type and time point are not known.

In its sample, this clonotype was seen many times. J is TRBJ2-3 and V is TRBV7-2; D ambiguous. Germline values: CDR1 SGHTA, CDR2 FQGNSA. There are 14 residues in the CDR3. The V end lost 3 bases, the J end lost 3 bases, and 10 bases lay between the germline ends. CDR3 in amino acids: CASSLERHTDTQYF. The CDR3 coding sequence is TGTGCCAGCAGCTTGGAGCGTCATACAGATACGCAGTATTTT.

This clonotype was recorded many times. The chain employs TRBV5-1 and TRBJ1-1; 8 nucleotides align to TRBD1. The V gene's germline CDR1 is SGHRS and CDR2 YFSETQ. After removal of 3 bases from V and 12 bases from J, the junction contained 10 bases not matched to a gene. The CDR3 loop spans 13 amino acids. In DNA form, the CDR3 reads TGCGCCAGCAGCTCCGACGGACAGGGCGGGACTTTCTTT. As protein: CASSSDGQGGTFF. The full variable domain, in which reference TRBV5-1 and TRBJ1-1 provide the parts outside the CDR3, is KAGVTQTPRYLIKTRGQQVTLSCSPISGHRSVSWYQQTPGQGLQFLFEYFSETQRNKGNFPGRFSGRQFSNSRSEMNVSTLELGDSALYLCASSSDGQGGTFFGQGTRLTVV.

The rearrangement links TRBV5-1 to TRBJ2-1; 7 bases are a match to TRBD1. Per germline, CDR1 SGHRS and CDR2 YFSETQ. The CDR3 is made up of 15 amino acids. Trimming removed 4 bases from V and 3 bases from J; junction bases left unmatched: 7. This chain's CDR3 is CASSAGQDGYNEQFF. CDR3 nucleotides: TGCGCCAGCAGCGCTGGACAGGACGGCTACAATGAGCAGTTCTTC.

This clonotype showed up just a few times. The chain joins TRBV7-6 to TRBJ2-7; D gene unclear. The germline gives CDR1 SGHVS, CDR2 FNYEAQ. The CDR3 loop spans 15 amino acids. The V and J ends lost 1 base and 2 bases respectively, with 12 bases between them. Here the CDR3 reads CASSLDFIPPYEQYF. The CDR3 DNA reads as TGTGCCAGCAGCTTAGATTTCATACCTCCCTACGAGCAGTACTTC.